Listed here is a single T cell receptor (beta chain). This clone was recorded only once. This clone's antigen is unknown. No much larger clone exists at a distance of one base, and base qualities are not known. These data belong to a study of cytotoxic CD8 clonotypes in ibrutinib-treated CLL (dated by TCRdb to the early 2020s). About the investigation overall: The cohort included roughly 15 treatment-naive and eleven to twelve relapsed/refractory patients; 17 were IGHV unmutated. Response samples were taken after a median of approximately a year on treatment, ranging from about 6 to 40 months. Partial responses were observed in roughly 24 patients and complete responses in 2; after a median follow-up of around 68 months, remission was maintained in approximately 14 patients and progression was observed in around twelve. Cryopreserved peripheral blood mononuclear cells were collected before treatment, at response, and at either disease progression or sustained remission. On average, each sample yielded 250,000 to 300,000 productive templates and roughly 95,000 productive rearrangements. Patients were still on ibrutinib when every remission and progressive disease sample was collected. Of the roughly 86 participants in the trial, roughly 25 had longitudinal samples available.

The goal of deep resolution MiSeq sequencing was a depth between 1 in 1 million and 1 in 200,000 T cells, and coverage averaged 10x per clonotype. The immunoSEQ hsTCRB Kit was used to generate the TCR beta libraries. Concerning the study's data processing: The data were analyzed with ImmunoSEQ Analyzer and ImmunoSEQ Data Assistant, and V, D and J gene assignments followed IMGT definitions. Clonality, which ranges from 0 to 1, was calculated as one minus the normalized Shannon entropy of productive rearrangement frequencies. Public clonotype analysis was restricted to overrepresented clonotypes comprising at least 0.05% of each patient's repertoire. Approximately 14 age-matched healthy donor repertoires from immuneACCESS served as clonality controls. As stored in TCRdb, this immuneACCESS dataset retains in-frame rearrangements with V and J assigned. A fraction of the clones does not appear; measured against another copy, unresolved V genes explain less than half of the discrepancy, and the remainder lacks a known reason. The V and J calls and the clone size are those of that table, but D and trimming were determined from the DNA. This sample is represented by 55,000 to 80,000 clones; approximately 57% of them were singletons. The ten largest make up approximately 15% of the sample.

Taken from the germline V gene, the CDR1 and CDR2 loops are SGHVS and FQNEAQ. Trimming costs V 3 bases and J 5 bases, and their ends lie 10 bases apart. From the cysteine through the phenylalanine, the CDR3 covers 13 amino acids. The entry retains the CDR3 DNA only, 39 bases that are in frame from base 1. The full study reports these points: Public clonotypes were found to be uncommon and were observed to contract or remain stable during treatment; the increase in clonality was shown to reflect expansion of private clonotypes at ibrutinib response. Baseline clonality was found to be higher than that of age-matched healthy donors and was strongly correlated with circulating CD8+ T-cell counts. Clonality rose at ibrutinib response, remained stable during sustained remission, and dropped back toward baseline at progression. Sampling times were not matched between patients in sustained remission and patients whose disease was progressing, and lymph node repertoires were not examined.

The sample's time point label, decoded: about a year on ibrutinib. For TCR beta library preparation, about 2 micrograms of genomic DNA were isolated from cryopreserved PBMCs. Longitudinal blood samples from CLL patients on ibrutinib monotherapy underwent high-throughput TCR beta sequencing. The patients took part in an open-label, single-center phase 2 trial of ibrutinib monotherapy. This chain is built from TRBV7-8 and TRBJ2-5, with no confident D gene call. This specimen was PBMCs, taken after 12 months of ibrutinib treatment. The receptor comes from a human donor with chronic lymphocytic leukemia. CDR3 reads: CASSFSTGETQYF. Here is the DNA: TGTGCCAGCAGCTTCAGTACGGGCGAGACCCAGTACTTC.